This T cell receptor beta chain was profiled in a study of monozygotic twins with inflammatory bowel disease. Added by template switching were UMIs that each held a 6-nucleotide sample barcode. TCRdb derives one entry per CDR3 protein from the 5' RACE reads, leaving out DNA. Its clone listing holds around 380,000 distinct CDR3 sequences. Notes on this clonotype: What it binds is unknown.

General observations from the study: No distinction between different T cell subtypes was possible.

The CDR3 totals 14 residues. The germline V gene encodes CDR1 SGHDT and CDR2 YYEEEE. This receptor was obtained from a human donor with ulcerative colitis or Crohn's disease, or a healthy co-twin of an affected twin (not recorded which). The sample consisted of blood. The rearrangement joins TRBV5-6 to TRBJ1-2. The CDR3 is CASSLAGSNYGYTF.